What follows is one TCR beta chain and its context. Antigen unknown. This record comes from a study of beta chain features in type 1 diabetes. Findings and limits, study-wide: Insertions were fewer and deletions more numerous at VDJ junctions in type 1 diabetes patients.

V shed 5 bases and J shed 3 bases, with 14 bases lying between them. The CDR3 is 14 amino acids. Germline-derived CDR1 and CDR2 are MNHEY and SVGAGI. The sequenced template was cDNA made from the entire isolated RNA. This table comes from immunoSEQ multiplex PCR, and its TCRdb copy is limited to in-frame clones, with some not included. The data show around 250,000 clones, over 65% seen once. Sequencing input: naive CD4+ T cells from blood. The chain carries TRBV6-5 and TRBJ2-7; unclear D gene. This clonotype was obtained from a man aged 25 to 45 in good health. The CDR3 spells CASSRASPDYEQYF. DNA for the CDR3: TGTGCCAGCAGTCGGGCCTCCCCGGACTACGAGCAGTACTTC.